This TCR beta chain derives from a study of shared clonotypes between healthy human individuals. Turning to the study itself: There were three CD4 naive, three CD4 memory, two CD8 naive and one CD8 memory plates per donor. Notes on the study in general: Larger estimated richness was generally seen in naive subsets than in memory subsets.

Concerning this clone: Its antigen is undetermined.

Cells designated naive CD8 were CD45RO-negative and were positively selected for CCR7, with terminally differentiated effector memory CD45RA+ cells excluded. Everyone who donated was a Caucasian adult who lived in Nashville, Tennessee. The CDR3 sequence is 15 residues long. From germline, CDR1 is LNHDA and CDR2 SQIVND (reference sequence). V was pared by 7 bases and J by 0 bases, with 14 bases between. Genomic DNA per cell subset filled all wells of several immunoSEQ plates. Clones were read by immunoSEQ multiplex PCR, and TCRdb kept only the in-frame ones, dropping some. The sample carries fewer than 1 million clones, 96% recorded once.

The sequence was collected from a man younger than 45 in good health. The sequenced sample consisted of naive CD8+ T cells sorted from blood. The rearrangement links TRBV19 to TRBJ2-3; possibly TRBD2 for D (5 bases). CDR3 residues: CASTLGGSSTDTQYF. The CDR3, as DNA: TGTGCCAGTACTCTGGGCGGGTCTAGCACAGATACGCAGTATTTT.